This T cell receptor beta chain was identified during a study of regulatory T cells in long-lasting Graves disease. As for the study in general: Freshly diagnosed Graves' patients had used antithyroid drugs for under 3 months. Study-level points and caveats: Persistent disease was characterized by preferential usage of TRBV28, TRBJ1-2 and TRBJ2-5.

About this clonotype itself: Its antigen remains unknown.

Time point defined: newly diagnosed GD, antithyroid drugs for less than 3 months. The authors made the TCR library using RNA they extracted from PBMCs. Library construction for TCR beta used iRepertoire HTBI primers and Arm-PCR of CDR3 regions. Each CDR3 protein gets one entry after TCRdb re-called the multiplex PCR reads with MiXCR. The top ten hold about a sixth of the sample, which has about 440,000 distinct CDR3 sequences, approximately 15% seen once. Germline CDR1 MNHEY, CDR2 SMNVEV (reference sequence). The CDR3 covers 16 residues. The data were also submitted as part of a second study, on T cells in Graves' hyperthyroidism and ophthalmopathy.

The chain has TRBV27 and TRBJ2-1; D remains ambiguous. The J call could be wrong; TRBJ2-5 is a better fit for the DNA end. This clonotype was obtained from a woman in her 30s with Graves disease. Material: peripheral blood mononuclear cells (PBMCs), obtained at new diagnosis, from a patient treated with antithyroid drugs. This chain's CDR3 is CASSLSQAQRIETQYF. The DNA of the CDR3 is TGTGCCAGCAGTTTATCGCAGGCCCAGAGGATAGAGACCCAGTACTTC.